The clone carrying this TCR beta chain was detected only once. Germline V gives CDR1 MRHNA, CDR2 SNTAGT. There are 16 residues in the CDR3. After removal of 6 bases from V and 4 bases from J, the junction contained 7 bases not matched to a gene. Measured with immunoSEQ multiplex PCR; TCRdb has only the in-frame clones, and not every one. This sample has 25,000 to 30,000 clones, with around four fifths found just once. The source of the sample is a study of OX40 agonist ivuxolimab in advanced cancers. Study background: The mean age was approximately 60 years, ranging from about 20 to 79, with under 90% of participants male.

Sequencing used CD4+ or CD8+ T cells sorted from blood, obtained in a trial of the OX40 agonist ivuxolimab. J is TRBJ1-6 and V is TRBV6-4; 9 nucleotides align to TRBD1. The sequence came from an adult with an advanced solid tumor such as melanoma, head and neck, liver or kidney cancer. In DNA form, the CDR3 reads TGTGCCAGCAGCGCCGGGACAGGGAGTTATAATTCACCCCTCCACTTT. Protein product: CASSAGTGSYNSPLHF.